This entry lists 18 T cell receptor beta chains sequenced from one sample in a study of blood T cell repertoires in COVID-19 (dated by TCRdb to between 2020 and 2021). The library relied on the immunoSEQ multiplex PCR assay. In its TCRdb copy, this immuneACCESS table keeps in-frame sequences only and misses some clones. Where compared with another copy, unresolved V genes explain less than half of these, and the others have no known cause. In this sample the table shows about 190,000 clones, roughly 90% of which occur a single time. The ten most abundant clones make up 6.5% to 8.5% of the sample. Sequencing was carried out using peripheral blood. The receptors derive from a man aged 35 to 55 with acute or convalescent COVID-19.

The genes are TRBV30 and TRBJ2-1, with 11 bases matching TRBD2. The CDR3 has 15 residues. V lost 0 bases, J lost 9 bases, and 7 bases stayed unmatched. Germline-derived CDR1 and CDR2 are GTSNPN and SVGIG (reference sequence). The CDR3 is CAWSVLSGGAGEQFF. In DNA, the CDR3 is TGTGCCTGGAGTGTACTTAGCGGGGGGGCCGGTGAGCAGTTCTTC.

This chain links TRBV19 with TRBJ1-4; no clear D. The CDR3 consists of 15 residues. Germline V gene lookup returns CDR1 LNHDA and CDR2 SQIVND (reference sequence). V lost 6 bases to trimming and J lost 0 bases, with 11 bases between them. The CDR3 nucleotides are TGTGCCAGTAGACTCGGCGGGGCAACTAATGAAAAACTGTTTTTT. Translated, it gives CASRLGGATNEKLFF.

The chain recombines TRBV19 with TRBJ1-2, with a possible D match to TRBD1 (5 bases). The germline V and J ends were trimmed by 7 bases and 4 bases, with 16 bases remaining between them. Germline V gene data show CDR1 as LNHDA and CDR2 as SQIVND (reference sequence). The CDR3 contains 14 residues. CDR3 DNA: TGTGCCAGTACCCCGATAGGGGCCATCTATGGCTACACCTTC. Translated, it gives CASTPIGAIYGYTF.

A remark on this clone: Other DNA sequences in this sample translate to the same CDR3. V gene TRBV7-9 combines with J gene TRBJ1-2; TRBD1 matches at 8 bases. The V gene's germline CDR1 is SEHNR and CDR2 FQNEAQ (reference sequence). The V segment lost 4 bases and the J segment 7 bases; nucleotides outside the gene matches: 8. This CDR3 region has 14 residues. CDR3 loop: CASSSTGGVGGYTF. The CDR3 bases are TGTGCCAGCAGCTCAACAGGGGGTGTTGGTGGCTACACCTTC.

The DNA for the CDR3 is TGTGCCAGCAGTGCCGAGGGGAACACTGAAGCTTTCTTT. This encodes CASSAEGNTEAFF. The chain uses TRBV6-4 and TRBJ1-1; no reliable D call. CDR3 length equals 13 residues. The germline CDR1 and CDR2 sequences are MRHNA and SNTAGT. Trimming removed 4 bases at V and 1 base at J, with 7 bases between.

The J gene is TRBJ2-7, the V gene TRBV11-2, with D possibly TRBD1 on 6 matching bases. The CDR3 is made up of 13 amino acids. Trimming took off 4 bases at V and 6 bases at J, with 13 bases between the two ends. Germline CDR1 reads SGHAT; CDR2 reads FQNNGV. CDR3 DNA: TGTGCCAGCAGCTCCTCCCAGGGGAGCGAGCAGTACTTC. Protein sequence: CASSSSQGSEQYF.

This chain links TRBV7-9 with TRBJ2-5; D is unresolved. The CDR3 is made up of 12 amino acids. Germline CDR1 SEHNR, CDR2 FQNEAQ (reference sequence). The CDR3 DNA follows: TGTGCTTCGGGTCCGGAACTTTTGACCCAGTACTTC. Residues: CASGPELLTQYF.

The chain joins TRBV5-1 to TRBJ2-7; D remains ambiguous. In germline, CDR1 is SGHRS, CDR2 YFSETQ. CDR3 length: 15 amino acids. Trimming stripped 0 bases from V and 4 bases from J, with 14 bases between. In DNA form, the CDR3 reads TGCGCCAGCAGCTTGGGTACTATAACTCAATACGAGCAGTACTTC. Translated, it gives CASSLGTITQYEQYF.

The chain uses TRBV5-1 and TRBJ2-3; 11 bases align to TRBD1. V was pared by 4 bases and J by 6 bases, with 7 bases of the junction left unmatched. The length of the CDR3 is 15 residues. Germline CDR1 reads SGHRS; CDR2 reads YFSETQ. DNA of the CDR3: TGCGCCAGCAGCCGGGACAGGGGGGAGGTGGATACGCAGTATTTT. Its protein is CASSRDRGEVDTQYF.

The chain has TRBV12-5 and TRBJ1-3; 7 nucleotides agree with TRBD1. CDR3 size: 17 residues. Germline CDR1 is LGHNT and CDR2 is FRNRAP. Trimming took 6 bases from V and 0 from J; bases not matched to a gene: 11. CDR3 DNA: TGTGCTAGTGGCCCTCCTCCGGGACAGCTCTCTGGAAACACCATATATTTT. It encodes CASGPPPGQLSGNTIYF.

This chain connects TRBV10-1 to TRBJ2-3; tentatively, D is TRBD1 (6 bases). Germline-derived CDR1 and CDR2 are WNHNN and SYGVQD (reference sequence). The CDR3 sequence is 12 residues long. With 8 bases removed from V and 4 bases from J, the gap between germline ends came to 10 bases. The CDR3 is CASGDTPDTQYF. The DNA of the CDR3 is TGCGCCAGCGGGGACACGCCAGATACGCAGTATTTT.

The V and J genes are TRBV9 and TRBJ1-2, with TRBD1 matching over 7 bases. CDR3 size: 18 residues. Looked up from germline, CDR1 is SGDLS and CDR2 is YYNGEE. Trimming removed 0 bases from V and 4 bases from J; junction bases left unmatched: 15. CDR3 sequence (DNA): TGTGCCAGCAGCGTAGAAACAGGGGAAGGGGGAGACGGCTATGGCTACACCTTC. Its protein is CASSVETGEGGDGYGYTF.

The chain uses TRBV10-2 and TRBJ1-5; 10 bases agree with TRBD1. The ends lost 8 bases at V and 7 bases at J; junction bases unmatched: 5. CDR1 and CDR2 from the germline V gene are WSHSY and SAAADI. The CDR3 has 13 residues. CDR3 nucleotides: TGCGCCAGCGGGGAGGGACAGGGGCAGCCCCAGCATTTT. Residues: CASGEGQGQPQHF.

The V gene is TRBV30, the J gene TRBJ1-1, with D maybe TRBD1 (5 bases). The CDR3 consists of 13 residues. V was pared by 0 bases and J by 11 bases, with 16 bases between. Germline assignment: CDR1 GTSNPN and CDR2 SVGIG (reference sequence). CDR3 nucleotides: TGTGCCTGGAGTGTAAGGGGCCTGGGTTGGGCTTTCTTT. Encoded protein: CAWSVRGLGWAFF.

This clone was found a few times. The CDR3 is CATSNRTGGFPQHF. The CDR3 nucleotides are TGTGCCACCAGCAATCGGACAGGGGGCTTCCCCCAGCATTTT. V is TRBV15 and J is TRBJ1-5; TRBD1 matches 11 bases. V shed 4 bases and J 10 bases; nucleotides not matched to a gene: 6. CDR1 and CDR2 (germline): LNHNV, YYDKDF (reference sequence). The CDR3 has 14 residues.

This chain joins TRBV30 and TRBJ2-3; TRBD2 matches at 12 bases. V trimming: 3 bases; J trimming: 0 bases; junction bases outside the gene matches: 4. Germline lookup yields CDR1 GTSNPN and CDR2 SVGIG (reference sequence). The CDR3 spans 16 residues. DNA of the CDR3: TGTGCCTGGAGCCCCGGACTAGCGGGGAGCACAGATACGCAGTATTTT. The encoded protein is CAWSPGLAGSTDTQYF.

This chain joins TRBV2 and TRBJ2-7; D is possibly TRBD1 (6 bases). The V end was cut by 9 bases, the J end by 2 bases, with 17 bases between. From germline, CDR1 is SNHLY and CDR2 FYNNEI. The CDR3 spans 14 residues. As DNA, the CDR3 is TGTGCCAGTCAGGACAGAAGAGAAACCTACGAGCAGTACTTC. This gives the protein CASQDRRETYEQYF.

The rearrangement links TRBV5-1 to TRBJ2-3; 9 positions match TRBD1. Germline CDR1 is SGHRS and CDR2 is YFSETQ. V lost 5 bases and J lost 8; bases outside the gene matches: 9. This CDR3 contains 14 residues. The CDR3 region has the DNA TGCGCCAGCAGGACCGGGACAGGGTCAGTTACGCAGTATTTT. This translates into CASRTGTGSVTQYF.